This is a list of T cell receptor beta chains from one sample in a study of T and B cells in COVID-19 patients. One entry per CDR3 protein results from TCRdb running MiXCR on the multiplex PCR reads. The sample includes about 1,000 distinct CDR3 sequences, 28% of them seen just once. The sample taken for sequencing was blood. The receptors derive from a human donor with active COVID-19. Each CDR3 is given with its conserved first and last residue. The D gene is left open where the match is weak. Clone size is stated in some rows and not others, as once, few, many or a class when expanded.

NA	TRBD2	TRBV5-6	TRBJ2-1	TGTGCCAGAAGCCCGGGACTAGCGGGAGGCTATAAGCAGTTCTTC	CARSPGLAGGYKQFF
NA	NA	TRBV28	TRBJ2-6	TGTGCCAGCAGTTTGGGTAACTCTGGGGCCAACGTCCTGACTTTC	CASSLGNSGANVLTF
large	NA	TRBV18	TRBJ2-3	TGTGCCAGCTCACCACAAAGCACAGATACGCAGTATTTT	CASSPQSTDTQYF
NA	TRBD1	TRBV4-1	TRBJ1-3	TGCGCCAGCAGCCTAGACAGGGATCCTGGAAACACCATATATTTT	CASSLDRDPGNTIYF
NA	TRBD2	TRBV6-5	TRBJ2-5	TGTGCCAGCAGTTACTTCGGGACTAGCGGGGCTGAGACCCAGTACTTC	CASSYFGTSGAETQYF
large	NA	TRBV5-4	TRBJ2-3	TGTGCCAGCAGCTGGAGACTGGGGAGTAGCACAGATACGCAGTATTTT	CASSWRLGSSTDTQYF
large	TRBD2	TRBV27	TRBJ2-5	TGTGCCAGCAGCACGTTCGGGGGGGGTGGGACCCAGTACTTC	CASSTFGGGGTQYF
medium-sized	NA	TRBV6-2/TRBV6-3	TRBJ1-6	TGTGCCAGTCACAGGGATAATTCACCCCTCCACTTT	CASHRDNSPLHF
NA	NA	TRBV11-1	TRBJ2-7	TGTGCCAGCAGCTTAACCCTCAGCGGGCTTAGCTCCTGCGAGCAGTACTTC	CASSLTLSGLSSCEQYF
large	NA	TRBV19	TRBJ2-2	TGTGCCAGTAGTATAGATCTGGCACCGAACACCGGGGAGCTGTTTTTT	CASSIDLAPNTGELFF
NA	TRBD1	TRBV20-1	TRBJ2-2	TGCAGTGCTAGTTCCGGGACAGGGGGCCGGAACACCGGGGAGCTGTTTTTT	CSASSGTGGRNTGELFF
NA	NA	TRBV7-2	TRBJ1-2	TGTGCCAGCAGCTTCGGAAGACCGGGGATCTGGTATGGCTACACCTTC	CASSFGRPGIWYGYTF
NA	TRBD2	TRBV27	TRBJ2-5	TGTGCCAGCAGTCTAGCGGGAGTGCGAGAGACCCAGTACTTC	CASSLAGVRETQYF
NA	NA	TRBV21-1	TRBJ2-5	TGTGCCAGCAGCATACTAGCGGAGAACCAAGAGACCCAGTACTTC	CASSILAENQETQYF